These T cell receptor beta chains were read from a single sample in a study of cytomegalovirus exposure and HLA in healthy donors. This table comes from immunoSEQ multiplex PCR, and its TCRdb copy is limited to in-frame clones, with some not included. The sample records roughly 130,000 clones, more than 60% being singletons. Sequencing used PBMCs. These receptors originate from a woman aged 55-70 years in good health and CMV-seronegative. The CDR3 runs from the conserved cysteine through the conserved F or W. A D gene is named only where the DNA matches it firmly. The size entry is marked missing in some rows and otherwise reads once, few, many or a size class.

d_call clone_size j_call v_call cdr3_nt cdr3_aa
. . TRBJ1-3 TRBV2 TGTGCCAGCAGTGAAGTGCCCGCGGGAAACACCATATATTTT CASSEVPAGNTIYF
. few TRBJ1-5 TRBV19 TGTGCCAGTAGCCCCCCAGGGAGCGGGAGTCAGCCCCAGCATTTT CASSPPGSGSQPQHF
TRBD1 . TRBJ2-3 TRBV5-6 TGTGCCAGCAGCATCCGACAGGGCTCAGATACGCAGTATTTT CASSIRQGSDTQYF
. few TRBJ2-1 TRBV19 TGTGCCAGTAGCAGGGGAGAGAGGGCTTACAATGAGCAGTTCTTC CASSRGERAYNEQFF
TRBD1 . TRBJ1-1 TRBV6-5 TGTGCCAGCAGTTACACCCAAACGGGACAGGGGGCTGAAGCTTTCTTT CASSYTQTGQGAEAFF
TRBD1 . TRBJ2-2 TRBV10-3 TGTGCCATCAGTACCGGGACAGGGGCATCCGGGGAGCTGTTTTTT CAISTGTGASGELFF
. . TRBJ1-2 TRBV28 TGTGCCAGCAGTTTATGGGGAGGGGGGATCAACTATGGCTACACCTTC CASSLWGGGINYGYTF
. . TRBJ2-7 TRBV7-2 TGTGCCAGCACCCTGAGCCGGGGGAGCTCCTACGAGCAGTACTTC CASTLSRGSSYEQYF
TRBD1 . TRBJ2-1 TRBV9 TGTGCCAGCAGCCCACGGGACAGAAGGTCCTACAATGAGCAGTTCTTC CASSPRDRRSYNEQFF
TRBD2 . TRBJ2-1 TRBV13 TGTGCCAGCAGCTACGGACTAGCGGGGATCGATGAGCAGTTCTTC CASSYGLAGIDEQFF
. . TRBJ1-1 TRBV5-4 TGTGCCAGCAGCCGCGGGGCGAAGAACACTGAAGCTTTCTTT CASSRGAKNTEAFF